The 26 T cell receptor beta chains presented below share a single source sample, sequenced in a study of vaccination and CD4 T cells after COVID-19. As to treatment: approximately 9-day PBMC culture with coronavirus spike peptide pools or control peptides (ViraFEST assay). The Oncomine TCR Beta short-read assay was what sequenced the DNA obtained from cultured CD4+ T cells. TCRdb ran MiXCR on the PCR reads and lists one entry per CDR3 protein. The table records some 14,000 distinct CDR3 sequences, roughly two fifths of them present only once. Their antigens remain unidentified. Sequenced: CD4+ T cells from blood, cultured in vitro. The receptors derive from a human donor who had recovered from COVID-19.

The rearrangement joins TRBV20-1 to TRBJ2-7; TRBD1 might be the D (6 bases). V shed 5 bases and J shed 5 bases, with 22 bases lying between them. The CDR3 has 15 amino acids. The germline V gene has CDR1 DFQATT and CDR2 SNEGSKA (reference sequence). CDR3 DNA: TGCAGTGCTCAGGCTATCGGGACATCCTTCCACGAGCAGTACTTC. This gives the protein CSAQAIGTSFHEQYF.

The count of this clonotype is one. J is TRBJ2-1 and V is TRBV23-1, with D uncertain. TRBV23-1 carries the ORF label, with uncertain function. CDR3 size: 15 residues. Between the trimmed V and J ends, which lost 1 base and 1 base, there was a span of 8 bases. In DNA, the CDR3 is TGCGCCAGCAGTCAATGTGTCCAGTCCTACAATGAGCAGTTCTTC. This gives the protein CASSQCVQSYNEQFF.

This clonotype was seen more than once but under ten times. Compared with germline, one end of the junction differs, possibly owing to a read error. The gene calls are TRBV2 and TRBJ2-3; 7 bases are a match to TRBD2. This CDR3 contains 13 residues. Germline assignment: CDR1 SNHLY and CDR2 FYNNEI. The CDR3 DNA reads TGTGCCAGCACTCTGACTAGCATAGATACGCAGTATTTT. Translation: CASTLTSIDTQYF.

This clonotype appeared a few times. The chain uses TRBV10-3 and TRBJ2-7, with D possibly matching TRBD1 (6 bases). The CDR3 is made up of 15 amino acids. V gave up 6 bases and J gave up 5 bases, with 20 bases separating them. Germline V lookup: CDR1 ENHRY, CDR2 SYGVKD. CDR3 residues: CAIRDTGWQGNEQYF. CDR3 nucleotides: TGTGCCATCAGGGATACGGGGTGGCAGGGGAACGAGCAGTACTTC.

CDR3 sequence reads: CASSPQGVLRGANNEQFF. The CDR3 DNA sequence: TGTGCCAGCAGCCCCCAGGGAGTGCTGCGGGGGGCCAACAATGAGCAGTTCTTC. This sequence joins TRBV7-2 and TRBJ2-1; the match to TRBD2 covers 8 bases. The V and J ends lost 5 bases and 5 bases, in that order; junction bases with no gene match: 17. From germline, CDR1 is SGHTA and CDR2 FQGNSA. This CDR3 comprises 18 residues.

CDR3 residues: CASKGGAYTGELFF. The CDR3 DNA reads as TGTGCCAGTAAGGGGGGGGCCTACACCGGGGAGCTGTTTTTT. The chain combines TRBV19 with TRBJ2-2, with D possibly being TRBD2 (7 bases). Trimming pared 7 bases from V and 3 bases from J, leaving 12 bases between. CDR3 length: 14 amino acids. Per the germline V gene, CDR1 is LNHDA and CDR2 is SQIVND (reference sequence).

This clonotype has only a few counts. The chain employs TRBV20-1 and TRBJ2-1, with D possibly being TRBD2 (6 bases). Trimming took 3 bases from V and 5 from J, leaving 8 bases between them. The CDR3 has 12 residues. Germline values: CDR1 DFQATT, CDR2 SNEGSKA (reference sequence). Here the CDR3 DNA reads TGCAGTGCTAGGGGCGGGAACAATGAGCAGTTCTTC. As protein: CSARGGNNEQFF.

The J gene is TRBJ2-3, the V gene TRBV10-2; D may be TRBD2 (5 bases). Germline CDR1 and CDR2: WSHSY and SAAADI. The CDR3 sequence is 13 residues long. V lost 4 bases and J lost 10, with 15 bases in between. The CDR3 region is CASSAKGRAAQYF. The CDR3 DNA sequence: TGCGCCAGCAGTGCTAAGGGAAGAGCGGCGCAGTATTTT.

This clonotype was picked up one time. The rearrangement links TRBV23-1 to TRBJ1-1, with D possibly being TRBD1 (5 bases). TRBV23-1 is recorded as an ORF, its role being uncertain. Trimming pared 0 bases from V and 5 bases from J, leaving 13 bases between. This CDR3 contains 15 residues. The CDR3 DNA reads as TGCGCCAGCAGTCAATCGAGGCAGGGCGAGACTGAAGCTTTCTTT. It yields the protein CASSQSRQGETEAFF.

The CDR3 loop is CASSLGSTGANVLTF. DNA of the CDR3: TGCGCCAGCAGCTTGGGGTCAACTGGGGCCAACGTCCTGACTTTC. The genes are TRBV5-1 and TRBJ2-6; D not certain. The V and J ends lost 0 bases and 2 bases respectively, with 6 bases between them. Germline CDR1 and CDR2: SGHRS and YFSETQ. CDR3 size: 15 residues.

V is TRBV27 and J is TRBJ1-2; 8 bases map to TRBD1. V was clipped by 6 bases and J by 8 bases; unmatched bases: 14. Germline lookup yields CDR1 MNHEY and CDR2 SMNVEV (reference sequence). This CDR3 comprises 15 residues. CDR3 sequence: CASRDQDRASLGYTF. CDR3 in DNA: TGTGCCAGCAGAGATCAGGACAGGGCCTCTCTCGGCTACACCTTC.

This sequence joins TRBV27 and TRBJ2-7, with D unclear. Germline V CDR1 and CDR2: MNHEY, SMNVEV (reference sequence). V shed 6 bases and J shed 0 bases, with 9 bases lying between them. The CDR3 contains 13 residues. For the CDR3, the DNA is TGTGCCAGCAGAAGGCTGAGCTCCTACGAGCAGTACTTC. It is translated as CASRRLSSYEQYF.

This clonotype was seen a handful of times. The rearrangement links TRBV19 to TRBJ1-5; perhaps TRBD1 as D (5 bases). V dropped 5 bases and J dropped 6 bases, with 23 bases sitting between them. The CDR3 has 17 amino acids. Germline V CDR1 and CDR2: LNHDA, SQIVND (reference sequence). CDR3 loop: CASSVNTHGGVGQPQHF. DNA for the CDR3: TGTGCCAGTAGTGTCAATACCCACGGGGGTGTAGGTCAGCCCCAGCATTTT.

The V call is TRBV20-1, the J call TRBJ2-5, with D maybe TRBD2 (6 bases). Germline V CDR1 and CDR2: DFQATT, SNEGSKA (reference sequence). CDR3 length equals 18 residues. V lost 2 bases and J 5 bases, leaving 27 bases between the germline ends. The CDR3 reads CSARTSLSWAGRGETQYF. The CDR3 nucleotides read TGCAGTGCTAGAACCAGCCTCAGCTGGGCAGGTCGGGGGGAGACCCAGTACTTC.

V usage is TRBV27 and J usage is TRBJ2-7; TRBD2 matches 7 bases. V was pared by 5 bases and J by 4 bases, with 11 bases of the junction left unmatched. Germline assignment: CDR1 MNHEY and CDR2 SMNVEV (reference sequence). The CDR3 loop spans 15 amino acids. For the CDR3, the DNA is TGTGCCAGCAGTACCCCTGGACGGGGGGAATACGAGCAGTACTTC. Its protein product is CASSTPGRGEYEQYF.

CDR3 nucleotides: TGTGCCAGCAGCGAAGAACCCTCGGGGTCTCCACAACGCGAGCAGTACTTC. Protein product: CASSEEPSGSPQREQYF. V usage is TRBV7-6 and J usage is TRBJ2-7, with D maybe TRBD2 (5 bases). The CDR3 spans 17 residues. Trimming removed 5 bases from V and 6 bases from J, with 26 bases in between. The V gene's germline CDR1 is SGHVS and CDR2 FNYEAQ. Full variable domain (outside the CDR3, taken from reference TRBV7-6 and TRBJ2-7): GAGVSQSPRYKVTKRGQDVALRCDPISGHVSLYWYRQALGQGPEFLTYFNYEAQQDKSGLPNDRFSAERPEGSISTLTIQRTEQRDSAMYRCASSEEPSGSPQREQYFGPGTRLTVT.

V is TRBV29-1 and J is TRBJ2-7; possibly TRBD2 for D (6 bases). Trimming left V 4 bases short and J 6 bases short, with 10 bases between. This CDR3 is 11 amino acids long. Per the germline V gene, CDR1 is SQVTM and CDR2 is ANQGSEA. Here the CDR3 reads CSVVRGAEQYF. CDR3 nucleotides: TGCAGCGTTGTACGCGGGGCCGAGCAGTACTTC.

Concerning this clonotype itself: A much bigger clone sits one base away, suggesting this may be a read error. The chain employs TRBV10-3 and TRBJ1-2; D unclear. V was shortened by 3 bases and J by 7 bases, with 12 bases between the two germline ends. In germline, CDR1 is ENHRY, CDR2 SYGVKD. CDR3 length equals 13 residues. The CDR3 region has the DNA TGTGCCATCAGTGAATTGGGCAAGGTTGGCTACACCTTC. Translated: CAISELGKVGYTF.

This clonotype was seen only a few times. CDR3 region: CASSSGQVRQSPLHF. CDR3 DNA: TGTGCCAGCAGTTCGGGACAGGTTCGACAGTCACCCCTCCACTTT. The J gene is TRBJ1-6, the V gene TRBV6-5; 8 bases line up with TRBD1. The V and J ends lost 4 bases and 10 bases, in that order; junction bases with no gene match: 9. The germline V gene has CDR1 MNHEY and CDR2 SVGAGI. The CDR3 consists of 15 residues.

The gene calls are TRBV27 and TRBJ1-2; D unclear. V was shortened by 2 bases and J by 2 bases, with 6 bases between the two germline ends. The CDR3 contains 13 residues. Germline values: CDR1 MNHEY, CDR2 SMNVEV (reference sequence). CDR3 nucleotides: TGTGCCAGCAGTTTACAAGGGAACTATGGCTACACCTTC. This gives the protein CASSLQGNYGYTF.

This chain uses TRBV11-2 with TRBJ1-1; D uncertain. This CDR3 comprises 15 residues. Deletions cut 5 bases from V and 2 bases from J, with 15 bases between. Germline loops: CDR1 SGHAT, CDR2 FQNNGV. This chain's CDR3 is CASSPRVGLNTEAFF. CDR3 nucleotides: TGTGCCAGCAGCCCCCGCGTGGGGTTAAACACTGAAGCTTTCTTT.

This clonotype was recorded only once. This chain links TRBV10-1 with TRBJ2-7; the D gene is possibly TRBD2 (6 bases). The germline V gene has CDR1 WNHNN and CDR2 SYGVQD (reference sequence). CDR3 length: 14 amino acids. V lost 8 bases and J 3 bases, leaving 17 bases between the germline ends. CDR3: CASADGGSLYEQYF. The CDR3 nucleotides read TGCGCCAGCGCCGATGGGGGGAGCCTCTACGAGCAGTACTTC.

In its sample, this clonotype was seen a few times. CDR3 sequence (DNA): TGCAGTGCCACGGGGGGGGTTCAAGAGACCCAGTACTTC. Translated: CSATGGVQETQYF. The chain links TRBV20-1 to TRBJ2-5; 8 bases match TRBD2. Germline lookup yields CDR1 DFQATT and CDR2 SNEGSKA (reference sequence). The CDR3 extends over 13 amino acids. With V trimmed by 6 bases and J by 2 bases, 5 bases remained unmatched.

This clonotype has a handful of counts. V and J are TRBV7-2 and TRBJ2-2; weak D call: TRBD2 (5 bases). Germline assignment: CDR1 SGHTA and CDR2 FQGNSA. V lost 6 bases to trimming and J lost 5 bases, with 19 bases between them. This CDR3 spans 16 amino acids. The CDR3 DNA sequence: TGTGCCAGCAGACTACAGCCCGAAACGGGAACCGGGGAGCTGTTTTTT. As protein: CASRLQPETGTGELFF.

This clonotype was seen a few times. The chain recombines TRBV11-2 with TRBJ2-1; TRBD1 agrees at 7 bases. CDR1 SGHAT and CDR2 FQNNGV come from the germline V gene. The CDR3 runs to 15 residues. The junction had 10 bases not matched to a gene; V was cut back by 2 bases and J by 9 bases. The CDR3 nucleotides are TGTGCCAGCAGCTTAAGTCGACAGGGCGTCGGTGAGCAGTTCTTC. Translated: CASSLSRQGVGEQFF.

The J gene is TRBJ1-2, the V gene TRBV5-4, with a possible D match to TRBD1 (6 bases). CDR1 and CDR2 from the germline V gene are SGHNT and YYREEE (reference sequence). The CDR3 sequence is 13 residues long. Trimming cost V 9 bases and J 2 bases, with 14 bases left between them. For the CDR3, the DNA is TGTGCCATCCTGACAGGAGGGAACTATGGCTACACCTTC. Encoded protein: CAILTGGNYGYTF.